This T cell receptor beta chain emerged from a study of Ad26.COV2.S vaccination and SARS-CoV-2 variants. The CDR3 totals 15 residues. Germline CDR1 is LNHDA and CDR2 is SQIVND (reference sequence). V was shortened by 6 bases and J by 0 bases, with 12 bases between the two germline ends. Treatment: roughly 18 received Ad26.COV2.S at low or high dose, single or two shots; about 5 received placebo; per-sample allocation not given. At day 63 after the first vaccine or placebo injection, samples were drawn. Measured with immunoSEQ multiplex PCR; TCRdb has only the in-frame clones, and not every one. Among around 450,000 clones listed, roughly 90% were seen once.

V gene TRBV19 combines with J gene TRBJ2-1; D unclear. The sample here was peripheral blood, taken in a trial of Ad26.COV2.S vaccine versus placebo. The source is a person aged 18-65 years who received the Ad26.COV2.S COVID-19 vaccine or a placebo. This CDR3 is CASSAIESSYNEQFF. CDR3 DNA: TGTGCCAGTAGCGCTATAGAGAGCTCCTACAATGAGCAGTTCTTC.